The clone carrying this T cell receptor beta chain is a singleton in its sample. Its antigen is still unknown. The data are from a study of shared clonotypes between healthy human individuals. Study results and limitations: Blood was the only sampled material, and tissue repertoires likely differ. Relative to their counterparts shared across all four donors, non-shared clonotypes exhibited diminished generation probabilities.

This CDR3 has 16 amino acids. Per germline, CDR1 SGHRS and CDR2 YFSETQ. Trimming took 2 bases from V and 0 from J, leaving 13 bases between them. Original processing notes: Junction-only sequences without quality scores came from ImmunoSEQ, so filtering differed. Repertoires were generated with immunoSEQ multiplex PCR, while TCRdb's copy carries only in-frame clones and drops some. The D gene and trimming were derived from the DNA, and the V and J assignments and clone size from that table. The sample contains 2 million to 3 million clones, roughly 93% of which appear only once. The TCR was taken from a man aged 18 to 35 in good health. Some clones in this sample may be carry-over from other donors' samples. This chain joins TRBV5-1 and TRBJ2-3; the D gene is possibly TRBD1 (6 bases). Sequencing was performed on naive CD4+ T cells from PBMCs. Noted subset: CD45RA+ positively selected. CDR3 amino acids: CASSFLQGTSTDTQYF. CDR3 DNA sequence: TGCGCCAGCAGCTTCTTACAGGGAACTAGCACAGATACGCAGTATTTT.